This is a list of T cell receptor beta chains from one sample in a study of T cells in Graves' hyperthyroidism and ophthalmopathy. TCRdb redid the calling of the multiplex PCR reads with MiXCR, one entry per CDR3 protein. The sample yields approximately 360,000 distinct CDR3 sequences, about a sixth seen once. The specimen was blood. The receptors derive from a woman between 18 and 29 years old with Graves' hyperthyroidism that later progressed to Graves' ophthalmopathy. Each CDR3 is given with its conserved first and last residue. Size is omitted from some rows. Given values are once, few, many or a class for expanded clones.

v_gene	abundance	j_gene	CDR3aa
TRBV10-2	few	TRBJ2-7	CASSESGDSYEQYF
TRBV27	few	TRBJ2-1	CASRAQGVSSYNEQFF
TRBV4-1	.	TRBJ2-7	CASSQPGQALYEQYF
TRBV24-1	.	TRBJ2-2	CATSDLPGRGELFF
TRBV7-8	many	TRBJ1-5	CASSLDTDQPQHF
TRBV11-3	.	TRBJ2-1	CASSQDWAGPLYNEQFF
TRBV27	many	TRBJ2-1	CASSLLGTYNEQFF
TRBV4-1	few	TRBJ2-2	CASSQFRGGRANTGELFF
TRBV11-2	many	TRBJ2-3	CASSPGASGSTDTQYF
TRBV6-1	few	TRBJ2-1	CASSENPRVDEQFF
TRBV5-6	many	TRBJ1-5	CASSRMGQGGQPQHF
TRBV7-3	once	TRBJ2-5	CASSPGDTDETQYF
TRBV5-1	.	TRBJ2-7	CASSSSETVHEQYF
TRBV20-1	.	TRBJ2-3	CSTRDWGKREGGDTQYF
TRBV24-1	.	TRBJ2-6	CAASSSGANVLTF
TRBV29-1	.	TRBJ2-3	CSVEDGTNIRGTDTQYF
TRBV18	few	TRBJ2-1	CASSPRESSYNEQFF
TRBV4-2	few	TRBJ2-7	CASSQPSLAGNEQYF
TRBV27	many	TRBJ2-2	CASSLGLAGGPGELFF
TRBV10-3	few	TRBJ1-5	CAMQGAGSNQPQHF
TRBV2	many	TRBJ2-5	CASDRGRETQYF
TRBV10-3	few	TRBJ2-4	CAISEGLAGDKNIQYF
TRBV7-2	.	TRBJ2-5	CASSFPYRTSGIAQIRTQYF
TRBV6-5	many	TRBJ1-2	CASSYTTGNYGYTF
TRBV2	many	TRBJ2-5	CASSEGGTRETQYF
TRBV6-2/TRBV6-3	many	TRBJ2-1	CATTSGSAYNEQFF
TRBV4-3	few	TRBJ2-2	CASSQGTSGSSGELFF
TRBV27	many	TRBJ2-3	CASSPPPGGMTDTQYF
TRBV11-3	many	TRBJ2-3	CASSPYRGDTQYF
TRBV11-2	many	TRBJ2-1	CASRRGTSGRASNEQFF
TRBV20-1	.	TRBJ1-1	CSAPNPGPGRDTEAFF
TRBV30	many	TRBJ1-1	CACQGQGDDTEAFF
TRBV20-1	.	TRBJ2-7	CSALAGVDEQYF
TRBV7-8	.	TRBJ2-5	CASSQGAVSETQYF
TRBV14	.	TRBJ2-1	CASSPQDLLGAPFF
TRBV6-2/TRBV6-3	many	TRBJ2-2	CASRPRGAPTGELFF
TRBV20-1	few	TRBJ2-6	CSAPSGAGANVLTF
TRBV27	many	TRBJ2-1	CASSSPLTSRGEQFF
TRBV6-1	many	TRBJ1-2	CASSENPAADAGYTF
TRBV11-2	few	TRBJ2-5	CASSAKFRQGAKETQYF
TRBV11-2	many	TRBJ2-7	CASSFGRGYDEQYF
TRBV11-2	many	TRBJ2-7	CASSQTLAKTYEQYF